This T cell receptor beta chain came from a study of HIV-infected patients and healthy controls (dated 2014 in TCRdb). A note on the overall study: After three months of therapy, CD4 counts in about 90% of the 16 patients increased to a modest but significant degree while remaining below normal ranges. CD8 counts showed no consistent shift during early therapy, whereas the CD4:CD8 ratio rose slightly. Viral load fell below detection in 11 of 16 patients by the second bleed and in all patients following a further year of therapy. Patients exhibited no overall T-cell lymphocytopenia, and total CDR3 counts per chain were not significantly different from those of controls. The study tested whether deep TCR repertoire sequencing of HIV patients' small blood samples could capture immune perturbation and reconstitution.

This clonotype was counted many times. Its target antigen remains unknown. Base qualities are not at hand, and no much larger clone is one base apart. From its cysteine to its phenylalanine, the CDR3 spans 18 amino acids. Just CDR3 DNA is preserved here, 54 bases in frame from base 1. CDR1 and CDR2, looked up from the germline V gene (reference sequence), are MNHEY and SMNVEV. Trimming removed 1 base from V and 0 bases from J; the gene matches leave 9 bases unexplained. Broad study findings and their caveats: MAIT cell alpha-chain CDR3s were present at high frequency in healthy controls but severely depleted in HIV+ repertoires. Mean usage differed significantly between HIV-infected patients and controls for eight alpha and eight beta V genes. In the samples, alpha-beta chain pairing was left undetermined. Sequencing depth was restricted by the use of whole blood, which also prevented the dynamics of distinct T-cell subpopulations from being separated. The study did not determine donor HLA types. During therapy, HIV-associated CDR3s significantly decreased in frequency, while CMV-associated CDR3s did not change significantly, though most became more frequent. Processing included only sixteen HIV-infected individuals, and this was regarded by the authors as a major limit on how widely the findings apply. Healthy controls shared more CDR3s between individuals than HIV+ patients, by Jaccard index and by count of highly shared sequences. The apparent post-therapy recovery of the Gini index in HIV-infected patients was not reproduced in size-matched repertoire data. Healthy control repertoires showed roughly threefold more distinct CDR3s and higher Shannon diversity than untreated HIV+ repertoires. HIV-infected repertoires had significantly higher mean Gini indices than controls, possibly reflecting oligoclonality. Slight age and sex profile differences between the study cohorts did not explain the observed diversity differences. Differing numbers of distinct sequences in patients and controls hindered comparison, and size-matching assigned excessive weight to rare events in the HIV-infected data.

Using SuperScript III with primers targeting the alpha and beta constant regions, about 520 ng of RNA was reverse transcribed. Separate alpha and beta chain libraries were generated by chain-specific third strand synthesis with multiplexing indices. To avoid primer bias, the protocol used one single primer pair to amplify every rearrangement within a chain, and the protocol also attached molecular barcodes to each cDNA molecule. The SP2 sequencing primer site and a random hexamer were carried on a 5' RACE adapter, to which purified cDNA was joined by T4 RNA Ligase 1. Second strand synthesis was primed from the SP2 site with Phusion polymerase, using slow temperature ramps to favor optimal annealing. Joined together, two random hexamer sequences that had both been added before amplification formed the 12-nucleotide barcode of each molecule. A brief initial PCR introduced P5 and P7 adapter elements together with a second index, and a roughly 25-cycle amplification PCR using P5s and P7 primers was subsequently performed. The libraries went through approximately 25 PCR cycles in total, were quantified on a Qubit, were sized on a Bioanalyzer, and were diluted to roughly 4 nM. Normalized libraries were sequenced on an Illumina MiSeq with 2 x 250 paired-end kits. Reverse transcription reactions were cleaned up on MinElute columns and eluted into about 9.3 ul Tris-Cl. Adapter ligations were incubated for 23 hours at 16 degrees C and subsequently purified with AMPure XP beads at a 1:1 ratio. On the authors' methods: Demultiplexed FASTQ files were processed with a modified Decombinator by which V, J, insert and barcode information was output. Sequences sharing a barcode but differing from the dominant sequence were discarded as errors, and barcodes clustered at Levenshtein distance 3 were counted to estimate original cDNA molecules. Downstream analyses used R packages ineq, vegan, igraph and RCytoscape, with IMGT nomenclature and CDR3 definitions. To avoid skew from clonal expansion, each TCR was counted once, and V gene usage was computed over distinct sequences. Within a donor, similarity networks joined unique CDR3 amino acid sequences in every case where two of them were separated by a single Levenshtein edit. The authors compiled published HIV-specific CDR3s (around 88 alpha, more than 650 beta) and CMV-specific CDR3s (roughly twelve alpha, a few hundred beta) and searched for them in the repertoires. Lower sequence numbers were not the cause of the decreased diversity in patients, as random subsampling to size-matched repertoires showed. The public reads were reanalyzed by TCRdb: fastp trimming at Q25, MiXCR alignment, in-frame beta chains only. Every entry covers one CDR3 protein and lists the most common genes and DNA from its rows. V and J calls and clone size were set by TCRdb, not the authors. Counted in this sample were about 10,000 distinct CDR3 sequences; around 4.9% of them appeared once. The ten largest clones represent roughly 15% of the sample.

Since whole blood was used without any cell fractionation, the repertoire reflected all peripheral T cells in unsorted form. For RNA extraction, around 2.5 ml of peripheral blood was collected into Tempus tubes. HIV-infected adults who had not yet received antiretroviral therapy and were about to begin treatment were enrolled, with the first sixteen eligible patients processed. Patients were deemed ineligible for enrollment if they had febrile or AIDS-related illness, tumors, hepatitis B or C coinfection, immunomodulatory therapy, recent vaccination or treatment interruptions. The TURBO-DNase kit was used to remove leftover genomic DNA, and GLOBINclear was used to deplete globin mRNA. Pretreatment blood from HIV-infected patients was collected just before antiretroviral therapy was started.

The source is an adult with HIV infection. The sequence is built from TRBV27 and TRBJ2-1; TRBD2 lines up with 7 middle nucleotides. Source: blood, taken before antiretroviral therapy. The CDR3 protein is CASSLFTSAGRSYNEQFF. DNA sequence: TGTGCCAGCAGTTTATTCACCTCAGCGGGACGCTCCTACAATGAGCAGTTCTTC.